The present T cell receptor (beta chain) was sequenced within a study of cytomegalovirus exposure and HLA in healthy donors (dated 2017 in TCRdb). About the full investigation: An earlier analysis of under 600 of the donors reported 250 to 350 Gb of sequence data and roughly 100 million unique TCR beta sequences from approximately 180 million T cells. A later genetic analysis used genome-wide SNP genotypes for about three fifths of the roughly 700 donors, treating that subset as a discovery cohort. The study profiled the T cell repertoires of under 850 subjects by immunosequencing and related them to cytomegalovirus serostatus. Besides the first cohort of around 700 subjects, a separate validation cohort made up of over 95 different subjects was used. An early release that covered 640 HLA-typed donors contained about 300 gigabases of sequencing data and around 85 million unique TCR sequences. An earlier analysis of around 580 of the donors used high-throughput TCR beta sequencing to judge whether each TCR beta V gene segment behaved as functional or pseudogenic. Donor age, sex, ethnicity and CMV serostatus were collected together with the repertoire data. The number of typed donors differed by locus: roughly 629-630 for A, B, C, DRB1 and DQB1; approximately 520 for DQA1; 600 to 610 for DPA1; and 450 to 480 for DPB1. Every discovery cohort repertoire had been produced on one sequencing platform. Several DR-DQ haplotypes were handled as single units for association and clustering because linkage in the cohort was strong. Rather than drawing on any new phenotypic data, the later analysis identified candidate immune exposures from TCR beta sequences and the way those sequences occurred across donors. To predict cytomegalovirus infection status, the study combined high-throughput TCR immunosequencing, statistical association of individual TCRs with disease status, and machine learning. On average, about 200,000 unique TCR beta nucleotide sequences were sequenced per donor among more than 350 genotyped donors of the cohort, with roughly 18% of those sequences being non-productive. Both class I and class II loci were covered by HLA typing, at four-digit resolution. To study patterns of TCR occurrence, a later analysis re-analyzed previously published TCR beta repertoires from 650 to 750 donors and added high-resolution HLA genotyping. The study aimed to test whether signatures of past pathogen exposure could be identified by cataloging public T cell receptors. Of the approximately 400 genotyped donors, 65% to 90% fell in the genetic ancestry cluster associated with self-reported Caucasian donors. The study at large found these results: Most TCR sequences were observed very rarely across donors, whereas some public TCRs were present in many individuals. Because counts were too low, some 16 rarely observed V segments, including chromosome 9 orphons, were excluded from the earlier analysis of 587 of the donors. In a later analysis, HLA-associated TCR beta chains showed more clonal expansion and lower generation probabilities than non-associated chains that were equally common. Assigning TCR associations to individual alleles was difficult when HLA alleles, especially DR and DQ, strongly co-occurred. A further reported finding was that TCR beta sequences accurately predicted the HLA-A and HLA-B alleles for most subjects in the first cohort. An association between a missense DCLRE1C variant and V-gene and J-gene trimming of TCR beta chains was found in a later genetic analysis and replicated in an independent cohort. According to a later genetic analysis, donors in an Asian-associated ancestry cluster had fewer N-insertions in productive TCRs than the approximately 670-donor mean. A few of the identified cytomegalovirus-associated TCR beta chains were confirmed in vitro to be specific for cytomegalovirus antigens. A group of highly shared sequence variants was considered likely to be a technical artifact of the sequencing pipeline. Only TCR beta chains were sequenced in this cohort, and the absence of alpha or paired-chain data limited detectable features. The 87-base-pair reads could not distinguish some IMGT-functional V segments, including TRBV6-2 and TRBV6-3, so those segments were excluded. Presence/absence analyses assumed roughly uniform sequencing depth across donors, an assumption that may not hold. Immune exposure information for the cohort was limited to CMV serostatus. In an earlier analysis of some 500 of the donors, most TCR beta V segments appeared in productive rearrangements about 87% or about 30% of the time, broadly matching IMGT annotations. The classifier was reported to diagnose cytomegalovirus status with high specificity and sensitivity in both the original cohort and the validation cohort. It was suggested by the authors that the approach could potentially be generalized to other disease states and immunological phenotypes. A later analysis reported that several top co-occurrence clusters appeared linked to parvovirus B19, influenza, CMV and Epstein-Barr virus. The study gave a list of 150 to 200 TCR beta chains associated with cytomegalovirus. Because HLA typing was missing for some donors at each locus, association tests included only the typed subset. Specific HLA alleles were associated with more than 15,000 TCR beta sequences at a false discovery rate of 0.05 in a later analysis. A later analysis found that TCR association rates varied across HLA loci, with DRB1 alleles showing the most associated TCRs and HLA-C alleles the fewest. A later analysis found that most CMV-associated TCR beta chains appeared HLA-restricted, with HLA associations seemingly driven largely by CMV exposure. Linkage disequilibrium might explain the correlated functional status among segregating V segments, but an unknown experimental factor could not be excluded.

The CDR3 covers 13 residues, taking in both the cysteine and the phenylalanine. Only the CDR3 DNA is retained, 39 bases long and in frame from the first base. V is clipped by 6 bases and J by 0 bases, and the sequence between their germline boundaries is 8 bases long. For CDR1 and CDR2, the germline V gene lists KGHSH and LQKENI. The protocol used for the library was the immunoSEQ multiplex PCR assay. For the multiplex PCR, a mixture combining 60 forward primers for TCR Vbeta segments and 13 reverse primers for TCR Jbeta segments was used. A multiplex PCR assay on genomic DNA amplified the CDR3 region of rearranged TCR beta genes. The Illumina HiSeq System was used to sequence the amplified TCR beta libraries as 87-base-pair reads. The original methods were these. A later analysis tallied roughly 76 million unique TCR beta chains across the 666 repertoires, and some 10 million of those chains were shared by two or more donors. Raw reads were error-corrected and collapsed into unique sequences by a nearest-neighbor algorithm in which closely related sequences were merged to remove PCR and sequencing errors. CDR3 sequences were aligned to IMGT reference sequences to assign V, D and J gene segments. Each retained sequence needed at least a six-nucleotide match to both a V gene segment and a J gene segment. Rearrangements were classified as productive when the CDR3 lacked stop codons and remained in frame with V and J, and all other rearrangements were classified as non-productive. CDR3 was defined according to IMGT convention as the region running from the second conserved V-encoded cysteine to the conserved J-encoded phenylalanine. In an earlier analysis of 550 to 650 of the donors, sequences lacking an unambiguous match to a single V gene segment were excluded. In an earlier analysis of around 600 of the donors, V segments were called functional above 56.7% productive rearrangements and were called segregating when the between-donor standard deviation exceeded 5%. A statistical classification framework was developed to diagnose cytomegalovirus status using the catalog of TCR beta chain sequences. In a later analysis, TCR nucleotide sequences were compared against IMGT/GENE-DB human TR gene sequences so that V and J genes could be assigned. The TCRdist pipeline was used in a later analysis to assign CDR3 sequences and most-parsimonious VDJ recombination scenarios. In a later analysis, every TCR beta chain was defined by the combination of its CDR3 amino acid sequence and its V-gene family, and reads without a unique V-gene family were dropped. To address suspected cross-contamination and a sequencing artifact, a later analysis removed 550 to 750 highly shared, low-generation-probability nucleotide sequences. In a later analysis, a clonal expansion index was calculated for each public chain from normalized within-repertoire ranks of inferred template counts. Generation probabilities in a later analysis came from a VDJ recombination model fitted to out-of-frame rearrangements, and those results were checked against IGoR. A later analysis scored TCR-TCR, TCR-HLA and TCR-CMV co-occurrence with hypergeometric tests, applying a repertoire-size bias correction to TCR pairs. In a later analysis, false discovery rates were estimated by permuting HLA or CMV assignments 20 times. In a later analysis, co-occurring TCRs were grouped using DBSCAN, with TCRdist sequence similarity added in when clustering inside HLA-allele-positive subsets. Co-occurrence clustering excluded repertoires with fewer than 30,000 or more than 120,000 public chains, plus five with anomalous nucleotide sharing. TCRdb's version of the immuneACCESS table is confined to in-frame rearrangements and falls short of the full clone set. An unresolved V gene accounts for under half of the shortfall where checked; the remainder is of unknown origin. The V and J calls and clone size are taken from that table; D and trimming were inferred from the DNA. This sample holds about 97,000 clones; 70% to 75% were observed only once. 3.5% to 4.5% of the sample goes to the ten largest clones.

As to this clone: It has no known antigen specificity. No much larger clone is present one base from it, and per-base qualities are unavailable.

The cohort comprised some 680 healthy bone marrow donors. At the time of sampling, every cohort member was nominally healthy, though immune exposures that went unrecorded were likely present. The donor tested CMV seronegative and was one of the 352 seronegative cohort members. Each donor provided a peripheral blood sample, and peripheral blood mononuclear cells were used for TCR beta sequencing. Genomic DNA was extracted from the blood cell samples with the Qiagen DNeasy Blood Extraction Kit. Sequenced: PBMCs. The chain joins TRBV18 to TRBJ2-5; the D segment could be TRBD2, given 6 matching bases. The receptor was derived from a man aged 40-49 years in good health and CMV-seronegative. CDR3 loop: CASSRGYQETQYF. Here is the DNA: TGTGCCAGCTCCCGGGGGTACCAAGAGACCCAGTACTTC.